These 6 T cell receptor beta chains originate from one sample sequenced in a study of Graves' ophthalmopathy and Graves' hyperthyroidism. TCR beta CDR3 amplification used RNA transcripts. HTBI-primed first-round RT-PCR preceded second-round multiplex PCR. From the multiplex PCR reads, TCRdb called clonotypes with MiXCR, one entry per CDR3 protein. Of over a million distinct CDR3 sequences listed, roughly two fifths are singletons. The sample was peripheral blood or thyroid tissue (not recorded which). The source of these receptors is an adult man with Graves' hyperthyroidism.

This clonotype came up many times. The V gene is TRBV29-1, the J gene TRBJ1-2; D not resolved. Germline CDR1 and CDR2: SQVTM and ANQGSEA. Trimming removed 6 bases from V and 5 bases from J, with 7 bases in between. The CDR3 is 10 amino acids. The DNA of the CDR3 is TGCAGCGTGGAACATTATGGCTACACCTTC. Amino acid sequence: CSVEHYGYTF. The variable domain in full, with the rest retrieved from reference TRBV29-1 and TRBJ1-2, is SAVISQKPSRDICQRGTSLTIQCQVDSQVTMMFWYRQQPGQSLTLIATANQGSEATYESGFVIDKFPISRPNLTFSTLTVSNMSPEDSSIYLCSVEHYGYTFGSGTRLTVV.

This clonotype was counted at least ten times. This chain joins TRBV5-1 and TRBJ2-5, with D possibly matching TRBD2 (7 bases). Germline CDR1 is SGHRS and CDR2 is YFSETQ. This CDR3 has 13 residues. The V and J ends lost 5 bases and 10 bases respectively, with 18 bases between them. The CDR3 is CASRTQGWEGQYF. Written as DNA, the CDR3 is TGCGCCAGCAGGACACAGGGATGGGAGGGCCAGTACTTC.

The rearrangement links TRBV7-2 to TRBJ1-3; 10 bases align to TRBD1. CDR1 and CDR2 (germline): SGHTA, FQGNSA. The junction had 7 bases not matched to a gene; V was cut back by 5 bases and J by 3 bases. CDR3 size: 16 residues. CDR3 sequence: CASSQGQGWIGNTIYF. In DNA form, the CDR3 reads TGTGCCAGCAGCCAGGGACAGGGGTGGATTGGAAACACCATATATTTT.

The rearrangement joins TRBV19 to TRBJ1-2; perhaps TRBD1 as D (5 bases). The CDR3 runs 16 residues. CDR1 and CDR2 from the germline V gene are LNHDA and SQIVND (reference sequence). The V end lost 9 bases, the J end lost 8 bases, and 28 bases lay between the germline ends. The CDR3 is CASSDFGGPLPGGYTF. For the CDR3, the DNA is TGTGCCAGCAGTGACTTTGGGGGACCTTTACCCGGAGGCTACACCTTC. The variable domain in full, completed from reference TRBV19 and TRBJ1-2, reads DGGITQSPKYLFRKEGQNVTLSCEQNLNHDAMYWYRQDPGQGLRLIYYSQIVNDFQKGDIAEGYSVSREKKESFPLTVTSAQKNPTAFYLCASSDFGGPLPGGYTFGSGTRLTVV.

This clonotype was observed at least ten times. The chain joins TRBV29-1 to TRBJ2-7; D is possibly TRBD1 (5 bases). The length of the CDR3 is 13 residues. Trimming removed 2 bases from V and 5 bases from J, with 13 bases in between. CDR1 and CDR2 from the germline V gene are SQVTM and ANQGSEA. The CDR3 here is CSVESWGENEQYF. The CDR3 DNA sequence: TGCAGCGTTGAATCGTGGGGCGAGAACGAGCAGTACTTC.

The chain carries TRBV29-1 and TRBJ1-1; 9 nucleotides line up with TRBD1. CDR3 size: 14 residues. Germline values: CDR1 SQVTM, CDR2 ANQGSEA. The J segment lost 5 bases and the V segment lost 4 bases, leaving 8 bases of the junction unmatched. The CDR3 region has the DNA TGCAGCGTTGGACGGGACAGGGCTTCTACTGAAGCTTTCTTT. It specifies CSVGRDRASTEAFF.